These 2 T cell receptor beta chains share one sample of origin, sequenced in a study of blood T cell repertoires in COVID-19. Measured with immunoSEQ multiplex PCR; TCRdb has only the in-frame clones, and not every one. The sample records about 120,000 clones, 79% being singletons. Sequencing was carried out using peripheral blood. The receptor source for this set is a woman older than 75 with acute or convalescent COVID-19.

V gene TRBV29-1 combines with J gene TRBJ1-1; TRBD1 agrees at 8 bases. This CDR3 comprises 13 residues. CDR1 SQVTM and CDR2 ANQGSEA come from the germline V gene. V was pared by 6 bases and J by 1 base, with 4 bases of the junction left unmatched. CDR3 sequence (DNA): TGCAGCGTCGCCACAGGGGGGAACACTGAAGCTTTCTTT. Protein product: CSVATGGNTEAFF.

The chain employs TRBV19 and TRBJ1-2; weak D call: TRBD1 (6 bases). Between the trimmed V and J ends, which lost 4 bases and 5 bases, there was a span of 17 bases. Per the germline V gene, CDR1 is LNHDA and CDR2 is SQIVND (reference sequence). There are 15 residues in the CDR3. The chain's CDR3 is CASSTFSNQGYGYTF. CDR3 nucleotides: TGTGCCAGTAGTACCTTCTCGAACCAGGGGTATGGCTACACCTTC.